Shown below are 6 T cell receptor beta chains from a single sample sequenced in a study of tumor-infiltrating lymphocytes in primary liver carcinoma (dated by TCRdb to 2017 to 2019). Reads for this sample came from an Illumina HiSeq 2500. Using a constant-region primer and ProtoScript II reverse transcriptase, TCRbeta-specific cDNA was reverse-transcribed from approximately 0.5 ug total RNA. Three nested multiplex PCR rounds, following a slightly modified ARM-PCR procedure, were used to build the TCRbeta libraries. Each of the first two PCR rounds ran for approximately 10 cycles using multiplex TRBV1-TRBV30 forward primers together with a Cbeta reverse primer. TCRdb ran its own pipeline on the public reads, namely fastp trimming at Q25 and MiXCR clone calling, and kept in-frame beta chains. Each CDR3 protein appears once, grouped with its most common genes and DNA. This sample gives over 250,000 distinct CDR3 sequences in total; approximately 54% of them show up just once. In total, the top ten clones hold over 15% of the sample.

Blood RNA was extracted from unsorted whole blood with TRIzol reagent; germline DNA came from the DNeasy Blood & Tissue kit. The sample taken for sequencing was peripheral blood. The receptor source for this set is a woman aged 25 to 45 with primary liver carcinoma and hepatitis B virus infection.

About this clonotype itself: One end of the junction does not line up with germline, which may come from a read error. The rearrangement links TRBV7-9 to TRBJ2-5; tentatively, D is TRBD2 (5 bases). CDR1 is SEHNR, CDR2 FQNEAQ, per germline (reference sequence). CDR3 length equals 15 residues. Written as DNA, the CDR3 is TGTGCCAGCAACTTAGGGTCGACTACTTCGGAGACCCAGTACTTC. The encoded protein is CASNLGSTTSETQYF.

This clonotype has a handful of counts. With a much larger clone just one base away, this may be a read error. The V call is TRBV11-2, the J call TRBJ1-4; a weak D match, TRBD1 (5 bases). The CDR3 has 13 residues. The germline CDR1 and CDR2 sequences are SGHAT and FQNNGV. Trimming removed 2 bases from V and 7 bases from J, with 8 bases in between. The CDR3 DNA reads as TGTGCCAGCAGCTTATGCGGGGGTGAAAAACTGTTTTTT. This translates into CASSLCGGEKLFF.

The gene calls are TRBV13 and TRBJ1-3; 7 bases align to TRBD1. In germline, CDR1 is PRHDT, CDR2 FYEKMQ (reference sequence). The CDR3 has 13 amino acids. V lost 3 bases and J lost 7; bases outside the gene matches: 3. The CDR3 loop reads CASSFLQGNTIYF. The CDR3 DNA is TGTGCCAGCAGCTTTTTACAGGGGAACACCATATATTTT.

This chain joins TRBV29-1 and TRBJ2-1; D is uncertain. V was trimmed by 5 bases and J by 10 bases, leaving 18 bases between them. The CDR3 loop spans 13 amino acids. CDR1 and CDR2 (germline): SQVTM, ANQGSEA. CDR3 sequence: CSVTRMVRGEQFF. DNA for the CDR3: TGCAGCGTTACACGCATGGTGCGAGGAGAGCAGTTCTTC.

As concerns this clonotype: It may be a read error: a sequence one base away is much more abundant. The chain employs TRBV6-6 and TRBJ2-1, with 7 bases aligning to TRBD2. The CDR3 runs 13 residues. The germline CDR1 and CDR2 sequences are MNHNY and SVGAGI (reference sequence). CDR3 protein: CASSAGLVNEHFF. CDR3 sequence (DNA): TGTGCCAGCAGTGCCGGACTAGTAAACGAGCATTTCTTC.

Notes on this clonotype: This could be a read error, since a much larger clone is one nucleotide away. The chain uses TRBV29-1 and TRBJ2-1; D not certain. This CDR3 region has 13 residues. Trimming pared 4 bases from V and 7 bases from J, leaving 14 bases between. Germline CDR1 reads SQVTM; CDR2 reads ANQGSEA. CDR3 DNA sequence: TGCAGCGTTGCCACTACGCTAGGTAATGAGCAGTTCTTC. It specifies CSVATTLGNEQFF.